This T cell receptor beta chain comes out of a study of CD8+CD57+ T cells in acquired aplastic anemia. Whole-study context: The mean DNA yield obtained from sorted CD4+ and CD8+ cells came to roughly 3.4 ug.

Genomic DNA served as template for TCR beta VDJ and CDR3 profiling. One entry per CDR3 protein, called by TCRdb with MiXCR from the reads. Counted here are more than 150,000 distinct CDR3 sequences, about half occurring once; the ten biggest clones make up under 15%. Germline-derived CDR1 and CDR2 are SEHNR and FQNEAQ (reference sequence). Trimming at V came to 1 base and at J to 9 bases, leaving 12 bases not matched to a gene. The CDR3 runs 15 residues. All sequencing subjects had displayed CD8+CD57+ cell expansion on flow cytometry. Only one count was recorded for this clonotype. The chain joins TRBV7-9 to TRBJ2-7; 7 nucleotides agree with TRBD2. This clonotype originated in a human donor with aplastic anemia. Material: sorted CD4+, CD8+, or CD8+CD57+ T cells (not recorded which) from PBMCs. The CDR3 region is CASSLGGQGSSGQYF. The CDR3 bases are TGTGCCAGCAGCTTAGGAGGTCAGGGATCTAGCGGGCAGTACTTC.